This T cell receptor (beta chain) was sequenced for a study of blood T cells in healthy people across ages. Total RNA, at least 6 micrograms per sample, came from PBMCs. Primers used in a second PCR of roughly 6 to 12 cycles were a sample-barcoded 5' primer and a J-beta primer mix. TCRdb processed the 5' RACE reads anew with MiXCR; each CDR3 protein has one entry. Here the sample spans roughly 900,000 distinct CDR3 sequences, more than 25% being singletons. About this clonotype: This may arise from a read error, as a much more abundant clone is one base away.

Germline CDR1 and CDR2: SNHLY and FYNNEI. The CDR3 contains 13 residues. This sequence originates from a woman over 75 in good health. The J gene is TRBJ1-2, the V gene TRBV2; possibly TRBD1 for D (5 bases). Source material: blood. The CDR3 sequence is CAGSERGAYGYTF. The CDR3 DNA follows: TGTGCCGGCAGTGAAAGGGGTGCCTATGGCTACACCTTC. The full variable domain, its missing parts supplied by reference TRBV2 and TRBJ1-2, is EPEVTQTPSHQVTQMGQEVILRCVPISNHLYFYWYRQILGQKVEFLVSFYNNEISEKSEIFDDQFSVERPDGSNFTLKIRSTKLEDSAMYFCAGSERGAYGYTFGSGTRLTVV.